The T cell receptor (beta chain) under discussion was sequenced for a study of beta chain features in type 1 diabetes. Study information: Investigators examined some 100,000,000 sorted cells across all samples. Findings of the study overall: All four CD4+ subsets from Type 1 diabetes patients carried moderately but significantly shorter TCRB CDR3s.

Every isolated RNA sample was fully reverse transcribed, so sequencing captured expressed TCRB transcripts. Generated by immunoSEQ multiplex PCR, the TCRdb table keeps only in-frame clones and is missing some. The table has about 240,000 clones, approximately 14% seen once; the top ten hold roughly 0.019%. The germline gives CDR1 GTSNPN, CDR2 SVGIG (reference sequence). The CDR3 covers 15 residues. The V end lost 3 bases, the J end lost 0 bases, and 12 bases lay between the germline ends. Sorting with CD45RO/CCR7/CD25/CD127/CD95/CD27 yielded naive, central memory, regulatory and stem-like memory CD4+ cells. Each of the sorted populations had a purity greater than 95%. Notes on this clone: What it recognizes is unknown.

The V gene is TRBV30, the J gene TRBJ2-1, with a tentative D call TRBD2 (5 bases). The TCR was taken from a man aged 30 to 45 with type 1 diabetes. Source material: naive CD4+ T cells from blood. CDR3 coding DNA: TGTGCCTGGAGCCGCCGGGGAAGCTCCTACAATGAGCAGTTCTTC. Translation: CAWSRRGSSYNEQFF.